Listed here are 31 T cell receptor beta chains from one sample, sequenced in a study of response to subunit inactivated influenza vaccine. TCRdb reprocessed the RT-PCR reads via MiXCR and lists one record per CDR3 protein. The repertoire holds roughly 540,000 distinct CDR3 sequences, with around 25% as singletons. The same data also contributed to another study, on T cells expressing NK-cell markers. As that study records: TCR beta libraries carry UMIs added by 5'RACE template switching.

Sequencing used CD4+ T cells sorted from PBMCs, obtained roughly 12 days after vaccination. The receptors stem from a man aged 45-65 years who received an inactivated influenza vaccine.

The rearrangement joins TRBV5-1 to TRBJ2-3; 12 bases fit TRBD1. Germline V gene sequence: CDR1 SGHRS, CDR2 YFSETQ. Germline trimming cut 0 bases from V and 7 bases from J; bases unmatched to any gene: 3. This CDR3 is 15 amino acids long. The CDR3 loop reads CASSLEGTGGYTQYF. CDR3 sequence (DNA): TGCGCCAGCAGCTTGGAGGGGACAGGGGGCTATACGCAGTATTTT.

The V gene is TRBV4-3, the J gene TRBJ2-3; tentative D call: TRBD2 (6 bases). V lost 0 bases and J lost 6, with 7 bases in between. Germline V CDR1 and CDR2: LGHNA, YSLEER. The CDR3 runs 13 residues. CDR3: CASSQDREDTQYF. The CDR3 bases are TGCGCCAGCAGCCAAGATCGGGAGGATACGCAGTATTTT.

This chain joins TRBV19 and TRBJ1-4; 7 nucleotides line up with TRBD1. Per the germline V gene, CDR1 is LNHDA and CDR2 is SQIVND (reference sequence). This CDR3 region has 15 residues. The V and J ends lost 6 bases and 3 bases, in that order; junction bases with no gene match: 7. CDR3 nucleotides: TGTGCCAGTAGAAGAACCGGGACAGCTAATGAAAAACTGTTTTTT. Translating it yields CASRRTGTANEKLFF. Filled out from reference TRBV19 and TRBJ1-4, the complete variable domain reads DGGITQSPKYLFRKEGQNVTLSCEQNLNHDAMYWYRQDPGQGLRLIYYSQIVNDFQKGDIAEGYSVSREKKESFPLTVTSAQKNPTAFYLCASRRTGTANEKLFFGSGTQLSVL.

This clonotype appeared many times. The rearrangement uses TRBV5-1 and TRBJ2-5; 7 nucleotides align to TRBD1. Germline V gene data show CDR1 as SGHRS and CDR2 as YFSETQ. The CDR3 totals 14 residues. Trimming at V came to 4 bases and at J to 0 bases, leaving 3 bases not matched to a gene. CDR3 coding DNA: TGCGCCAGCAGCCCACAGGGGTACCAAGAGACCCAGTACTTC. Translated, it gives CASSPQGYQETQYF.

This clonotype appeared a few times. The J gene is TRBJ2-5, the V gene TRBV11-2, with TRBD2 matching over 10 bases. Germline V gene lookup returns CDR1 SGHAT and CDR2 FQNNGV. There are 18 residues in the CDR3. The ends lost 4 bases at V and 2 bases at J; junction bases unmatched: 13. CDR3 DNA: TGTGCCAGCAGCTCCCGTCACAAATCACTAGCGGGGCAAGAGACCCAGTACTTC. It translates to CASSSRHKSLAGQETQYF.

The gene calls are TRBV3-1 and TRBJ2-7; the D gene could be TRBD1 or TRBD2 (5 bases each). The V and J ends lost 8 bases and 1 base respectively, with 21 bases between them. The CDR3 covers 16 residues. Germline-derived CDR1 and CDR2 are LGHDT and YNNKEL (reference sequence). The CDR3 loop reads CASSSGGQASSYEQYF. In nucleotides, the CDR3 is TGTGCCAGCTCCTCTGGGGGTCAAGCCTCTTCCTACGAGCAGTACTTC.

The chain employs TRBV30 and TRBJ2-3; D gene uncertain. The CDR3 contains 14 residues. The V end was cut by 0 bases, the J end by 2 bases, with 9 bases between. Per germline, CDR1 GTSNPN and CDR2 SVGIG (reference sequence). The CDR3 reads CAWSVLPLTDTQYF. As DNA, the CDR3 is TGTGCCTGGAGTGTACTCCCCCTCACAGATACGCAGTATTTT.

This sequence joins TRBV29-1 and TRBJ2-7, with D unclear. Deletions cut 5 bases from V and 3 bases from J, with 14 bases between. This CDR3 spans 13 amino acids. Germline CDR1 SQVTM, CDR2 ANQGSEA. Here the CDR3 reads CSVSKGSYYEQYF. Written as DNA, the CDR3 is TGCAGCGTTTCGAAGGGCAGCTACTACGAGCAGTACTTC.

This clonotype has only a few counts. The chain has TRBV7-2 and TRBJ2-1; 8 positions agree with TRBD1. The CDR3 covers 13 residues. Germline CDR1 SGHTA, CDR2 FQGNSA. The trim removed 5 bases at V and 7 bases at J, leaving 4 bases unmatched. The CDR3 here is CASSPRQGNEQFF. The DNA for the CDR3 is TGTGCCAGCAGCCCCCGACAGGGGAATGAGCAGTTCTTC.

This clonotype was detected only a few times. J is TRBJ2-1 and V is TRBV20-1; 13 positions match TRBD2. Germline V gene sequence: CDR1 DFQATT, CDR2 SNEGSKA (reference sequence). CDR3 size: 15 residues. The chain's CDR3 is CSKMTSGRRYNEQFF. CDR3 DNA: TGCAGCAAAATGACTAGCGGGAGGAGGTACAATGAGCAGTTCTTC.

This clonotype was recorded a few times. The chain couples TRBV7-9 to TRBJ1-2; 12 bases map to TRBD1. Per the germline V gene, CDR1 is SEHNR and CDR2 is FQNEAQ (reference sequence). V lost 4 bases to trimming and J lost 7 bases; unmatched junction nucleotides: 7. There are 15 residues in the CDR3. The CDR3 sequence: CASSSQGTGGGGYTF. CDR3 nucleotides: TGTGCCAGCAGCTCCCAGGGGACAGGGGGCGGTGGCTACACCTTC.

This clonotype was recorded at least ten times. The V gene is TRBV5-5, the J gene TRBJ2-1; possibly TRBD2 for D (5 bases). This CDR3 spans 16 amino acids. Trimming took off 1 base at V and 4 bases at J, with 15 bases between the two ends. Germline-derived CDR1 and CDR2 are SGHKS and YYEKEE (reference sequence). Here the CDR3 DNA reads TGTGCCAGCAGCTTGCAAGAAGGACTCTCATACAATGAGCAGTTCTTC. It codes for CASSLQEGLSYNEQFF.

This clonotype has only a few counts. The chain carries TRBV7-9 and TRBJ2-2; a weak D match, TRBD2 (6 bases). There are 16 residues in the CDR3. The V gene lost 7 bases and the J gene lost 1 base, with 16 bases spanning the gap. The germline V gene encodes CDR1 SEHNR and CDR2 FQNEAQ (reference sequence). The CDR3 region has the DNA TGTGCCAGCACCCTTTTCGGCGGGGTGAACACCGGGGAGCTGTTTTTT. This encodes CASTLFGGVNTGELFF.

This sequence joins TRBV27 and TRBJ1-2; 7 nucleotides agree with TRBD1. CDR1 and CDR2 (germline): MNHEY, SMNVEV (reference sequence). This CDR3 spans 14 amino acids. With V trimmed by 6 bases and J by 1 base, 5 bases remained unmatched. The DNA of the CDR3 is TGTGCCAGCAGCGCGACAGGGTTTAACTATGGCTACACCTTC. Its translation: CASSATGFNYGYTF.

J is TRBJ2-7 and V is TRBV6-5, with 11 bases identical to TRBD1. The germline V gene has CDR1 MNHEY and CDR2 SVGAGI. V shed 2 bases, J shed 4 bases, and the junction held 4 bases outside the gene matches. The CDR3 loop spans 15 amino acids. The CDR3 reads CASSYLDRGLYEQYF. DNA of the CDR3: TGTGCCAGCAGTTACCTGGACAGGGGGCTTTACGAGCAGTACTTC.

This clonotype was recorded at least ten times. This sequence joins TRBV12-3 or TRBV12-4 and TRBJ1-3; 8 positions match TRBD1. V was clipped by 8 bases and J by 0 bases; unmatched bases: 12. The CDR3 has 17 residues. CDR3 loop: CASDGQGEADSGNTIYF. Written as DNA, the CDR3 is TGTGCCAGCGATGGACAGGGCGAAGCAGACTCTGGAAACACCATATATTTT.

The chain couples TRBV20-1 to TRBJ2-7, with TRBD1 matching over 9 bases. CDR1 DFQATT and CDR2 SNEGSKA come from the germline V gene (reference sequence). The CDR3 loop spans 12 amino acids. Trimming cost V 7 bases and J 4 bases; bases outside gene matches: 5. The CDR3, as DNA: TGCAGTGGTCGAGGACAGGGGTACGAGCAGTACTTC. This gives the protein CSGRGQGYEQYF.

The chain recombines TRBV6-5 with TRBJ1-5, with 7 bases fitting TRBD1. V shed 2 bases and J 0 bases; nucleotides not matched to a gene: 7. Germline V lookup: CDR1 MNHEY, CDR2 SVGAGI. The CDR3 consists of 17 residues. CDR3 nucleotide sequence: TGTGCCAGCAGTTACGGACAGGACTACTATAGCAATCAGCCCCAGCATTTT. As protein: CASSYGQDYYSNQPQHF.

The chain employs TRBV7-2 and TRBJ2-7; 8 bases match TRBD1. This CDR3 has 16 amino acids. Germline V CDR1 and CDR2: SGHTA, FQGNSA. Trimming cost V 6 bases and J 2 bases; bases outside gene matches: 12. This CDR3 reads CTSSQAPGQAAYEQYF. CDR3 in DNA: TGTACCAGCAGTCAGGCACCGGGACAGGCGGCCTACGAGCAGTACTTC.

This chain links TRBV5-1 with TRBJ2-3; D gene ambiguous. The CDR3 is 14 residues long. CDR1 SGHRS and CDR2 YFSETQ come from the germline V gene. V lost 1 base and J 5 bases, leaving 11 bases between the germline ends. The CDR3 nucleotides are TGCGCCAGCAGCTTGTTGGGCTCGGTAGATACGCAGTATTTT. The encoded protein is CASSLLGSVDTQYF.

This clonotype has only a few counts. The gene calls are TRBV6-4 and TRBJ2-1; TRBD1 is a possible D gene (8 bases). In germline, CDR1 is MRHNA, CDR2 SNTAGT. The V end was cut by 0 bases, the J end by 15 bases, with 18 bases between. This CDR3 has 14 residues. The chain's CDR3 is CASSDSSGGQGLFF. DNA for the CDR3: TGTGCCAGCAGTGACTCTTCGGGAGGACAGGGTCTGTTCTTC.

A few counts support this clonotype. J is TRBJ2-1 and V is TRBV2, with D possibly matching TRBD1 (5 bases). Trimming removed 4 bases from V and 0 bases from J, with 10 bases in between. CDR3 length: 15 residues. Germline CDR1 and CDR2: SNHLY and FYNNEI. CDR3 nucleotide sequence: TGTGCCAGCAGTGGCCAAGACAGCTCCTACAATGAGCAGTTCTTC. Residues: CASSGQDSSYNEQFF. Full variable domain (outside the CDR3, taken from reference TRBV2 and TRBJ2-1): EPEVTQTPSHQVTQMGQEVILRCVPISNHLYFYWYRQILGQKVEFLVSFYNNEISEKSEIFDDQFSVERPDGSNFTLKIRSTKLEDSAMYFCASSGQDSSYNEQFFGPGTRLTVL.

This clonotype showed up just a few times. This chain uses TRBV29-1 with TRBJ2-1, with 7 positions matching TRBD2. V lost 4 bases to trimming and J lost 4 bases; unmatched junction nucleotides: 7. CDR3 length: 14 amino acids. Germline V CDR1 and CDR2: SQVTM, ANQGSEA. The DNA for the CDR3 is TGCAGCGTTGTTGAGCGGGATAAGTACAATGAGCAGTTCTTC. It specifies CSVVERDKYNEQFF.

This clonotype was seen ten or more times. The genes are TRBV20-1 and TRBJ1-4, with 9 bases lining up with TRBD1. Trimming removed 5 bases from V and 7 bases from J; junction bases left unmatched: 5. CDR3 length: 13 residues. Germline V CDR1 and CDR2: DFQATT, SNEGSKA (reference sequence). The CDR3 region is CSAQQGASEKLFF. The CDR3 bases are TGCAGTGCTCAACAGGGGGCCTCTGAAAAACTGTTTTTT.

Only a few counts were recorded for this clonotype. The chain couples TRBV5-6 to TRBJ2-5, with 7 bases identical to TRBD1. V shed 4 bases, J shed 5 bases, and the junction held 5 bases outside the gene matches. Germline V CDR1 and CDR2: SGHDT, YYEEEE. This CDR3 has 13 amino acids. Here the CDR3 DNA reads TGTGCCAGCAGCGTGACAGGGACGGAGACCCAGTACTTC. Translating it yields CASSVTGTETQYF.

This sequence joins TRBV7-2 and TRBJ2-2; 8 bases map to TRBD1. The CDR3 spans 15 residues. V lost 3 bases, J lost 3 bases, and 3 bases stayed unmatched. Germline assignment: CDR1 SGHTA and CDR2 FQGNSA. This CDR3 is CASSFRQGYTGELFF. CDR3 bases: TGTGCCAGCAGCTTTCGACAGGGGTACACCGGGGAGCTGTTTTTT.

This rearrangement joins TRBV24-1 to TRBJ2-7; tentatively, D is TRBD2 (7 bases). Germline V lookup: CDR1 KGHDR, CDR2 SFDVKD. The CDR3 totals 14 residues. Trimming stripped 5 bases from V and 1 base from J, with 11 bases between. The CDR3 nucleotides read TGTGCCACCAGTGCGGGAGGACAGTCCTACGAGCAGTACTTC. Translating it yields CATSAGGQSYEQYF.

The chain carries TRBV4-3 and TRBJ1-2; the D gene is possibly TRBD1 (6 bases). CDR1 is LGHNA, CDR2 YSLEER, per germline. This CDR3 spans 16 amino acids. The V end lost 0 bases, the J end lost 2 bases, and 13 bases lay between the germline ends. CDR3 nucleotide sequence: TGCGCCAGCAGCCAAGAGTCTAACAGGGAAAACTATGGCTACACCTTC. Translated: CASSQESNRENYGYTF.

This chain joins TRBV6-6 and TRBJ1-2, with D unclear. Germline loops: CDR1 MNHNY, CDR2 SVGAGI (reference sequence). The CDR3 extends over 10 amino acids. Between the trimmed V and J ends, which lost 7 bases and 4 bases, there was a span of 4 bases. CDR3 DNA: TGTGCCAGCATGGCCTATGGCTACACCTTC. Residues: CASMAYGYTF.

This clonotype was seen only once. The chain joins TRBV21-1 to TRBJ2-5. TRBV21-1 is annotated as a pseudogene. The length of the CDR3 is 16 residues. CDR3 in amino acids: CASSNLAGPRQETQYF. The CDR3 nucleotides read TGTGCCAGCAGCAACCTGGCAGGACCACGCCAAGAGACCCAGTACTTC.

This chain uses TRBV5-1 with TRBJ1-2; D perhaps matches TRBD1 (5 bases). CDR3 length equals 14 residues. CDR1 and CDR2 from the germline V gene are SGHRS and YFSETQ. V lost 4 bases and J lost 8, with 18 bases in between. CDR3 DNA: TGCGCCAGCAGCCTACGTCCCGGGACGGAAGGCTACACCTTC. Amino acids: CASSLRPGTEGYTF.